This TCR beta chain was recovered during a study of read filtering for tumor transcriptome and immune sequencing. Study-wide context: DNase treatment preceded whole-transcriptome library preparation.

The library was built from 400 ng RNA with molecular barcoded adaptors for alpha/delta and beta/gamma chains. TCRdb called the reads again in MiXCR, with one record for every CDR3 protein. The table has roughly 130,000 distinct CDR3 sequences, 10% to 15% seen once. Study findings and constraints: IR-seq captured clonotypes deeper and more reliably than RNA-seq.

Trimming stripped 11 bases from V and 8 bases from J, with 21 bases between. This CDR3 spans 13 amino acids. CDR1 and CDR2 (germline): MNHEY, SMNVEV (reference sequence). In this sample, this clonotype turned up once. The antigen remains unidentified. A read error may explain this, as a much larger clone is one base away. The rearrangement uses TRBV27 and TRBJ1-2, with D tentatively TRBD1 (5 bases). This TCR was sampled from a donor older than 35 with multiple myeloma. Sequenced: a population of CD138-negative cells sorted from bone marrow. CDR3: CAGTHRRGEGYTF. CDR3 sequence (DNA): TGTGCCGGCACCCACAGACGGGGCGAGGGCTACACCTTC.